The sequence of this T cell receptor beta chain was determined in a study of blood T cell repertoires in COVID-19. Using immunoSEQ multiplex PCR, the repertoire was profiled, and TCRdb retains in-frame clones only, with some absent. The profile shows about 200,000 clones, more than 70% of them singletons. Germline loops: CDR1 SGHDT, CDR2 YYEEEE. Trimming took 7 bases from V and 1 from J, leaving 11 bases between them. The CDR3 contains 13 residues. The receptor was isolated from a man aged 40-49 years with active or convalescent COVID-19. The sample was peripheral blood. The chain carries TRBV5-6 and TRBJ1-1; no reliable D call. The CDR3 here is CASVKGENTEAFF. CDR3 DNA sequence: TGTGCCAGCGTGAAAGGAGAGAACACTGAAGCTTTCTTT. Variable domain in full (rest from reference TRBV5-6 and TRBJ1-1): DAGVTQSPTHLIKTRGQQVTLRCSPKSGHDTVSWYQQALGQGPQFIFQYYEEEERQRGNFPDRFSGHQFPNYSSELNVNALLLGDSALYLCASVKGENTEAFFGQGTRLTVV.